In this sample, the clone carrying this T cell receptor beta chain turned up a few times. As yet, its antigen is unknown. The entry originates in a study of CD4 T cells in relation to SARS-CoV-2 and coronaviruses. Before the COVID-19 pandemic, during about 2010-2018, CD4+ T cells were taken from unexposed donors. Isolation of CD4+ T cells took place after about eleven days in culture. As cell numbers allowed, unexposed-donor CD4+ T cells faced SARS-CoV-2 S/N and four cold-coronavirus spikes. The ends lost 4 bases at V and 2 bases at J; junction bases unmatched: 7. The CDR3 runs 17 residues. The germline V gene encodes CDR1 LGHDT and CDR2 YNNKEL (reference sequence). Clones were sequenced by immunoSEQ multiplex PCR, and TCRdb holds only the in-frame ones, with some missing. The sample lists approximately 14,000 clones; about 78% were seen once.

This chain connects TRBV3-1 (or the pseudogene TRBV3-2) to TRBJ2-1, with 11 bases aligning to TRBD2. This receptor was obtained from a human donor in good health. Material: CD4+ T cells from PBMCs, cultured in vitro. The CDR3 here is CASSPLAGGLAYNEQFF. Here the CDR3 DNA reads TGTGCCAGCAGCCCATTAGCGGGAGGGCTCGCCTACAATGAGCAGTTCTTC.